The present entry profiles one TCR beta chain with its context. Its antigen is not identified. This sample is part of a study of blood T cells in healthy people across ages. As for the study in general: Researchers report that template switching captured about one barcoded beta molecule per two T cells.

With V trimmed by 4 bases and J by 4 bases, 10 bases remained unmatched. This CDR3 is built from 16 residues. Germline V gene data show CDR1 as SNHLY and CDR2 as FYNNEI. Points from the study as a whole: Across samples, TCR beta diversity tracked strongly with naive T cell percentage. Expanded clonotype shifts may have been confounded, as the donors had an unknown CMV status.

The use of a sample-barcoded 5' primer and a J-beta primer mix characterized a second PCR of about 7 to 12 cycles. CDR3-containing paired-end reads numbered at least 2.5 million in each sample. From the 5' RACE reads, TCRdb called clonotypes with MiXCR, one entry per CDR3 protein. Among 600,000 or so distinct CDR3 sequences listed, around half were seen once. V usage is TRBV2 and J usage is TRBJ2-5; 9 bases align to TRBD1. The receptor's source is an elderly man in good health. The material sequenced was blood. The CDR3 nucleotides are TGTGCCAGCAGTGCACCGGGACAGGGTAACTCAGAGACCCAGTACTTC. Its protein product is CASSAPGQGNSETQYF.